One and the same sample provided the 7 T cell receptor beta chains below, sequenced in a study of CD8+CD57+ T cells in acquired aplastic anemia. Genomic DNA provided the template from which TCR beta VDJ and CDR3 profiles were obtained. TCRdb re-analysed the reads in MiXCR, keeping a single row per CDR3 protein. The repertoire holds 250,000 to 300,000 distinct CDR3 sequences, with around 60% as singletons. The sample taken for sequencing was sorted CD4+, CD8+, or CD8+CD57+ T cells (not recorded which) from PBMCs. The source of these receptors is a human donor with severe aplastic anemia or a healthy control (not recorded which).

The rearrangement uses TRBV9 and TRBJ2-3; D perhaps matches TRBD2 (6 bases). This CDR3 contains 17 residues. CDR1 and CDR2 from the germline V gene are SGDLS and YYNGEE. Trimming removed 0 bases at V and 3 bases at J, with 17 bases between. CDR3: CASSVEGTGAETDTQYF. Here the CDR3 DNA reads TGTGCCAGCAGCGTAGAGGGGACTGGGGCAGAAACAGATACGCAGTATTTT.

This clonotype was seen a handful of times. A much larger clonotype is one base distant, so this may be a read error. CDR3 coding DNA: TGTGCCAGCAGCCCAACGGGACAGGGGACCGGGGAGCTGCTTTTT. Protein sequence: CASSPTGQGTGELLF. This chain connects TRBV7-9 to TRBJ2-2, with 10 bases lining up with TRBD1. The CDR3 has 15 amino acids. CDR1 and CDR2 (germline): SEHNR, FQNEAQ (reference sequence).

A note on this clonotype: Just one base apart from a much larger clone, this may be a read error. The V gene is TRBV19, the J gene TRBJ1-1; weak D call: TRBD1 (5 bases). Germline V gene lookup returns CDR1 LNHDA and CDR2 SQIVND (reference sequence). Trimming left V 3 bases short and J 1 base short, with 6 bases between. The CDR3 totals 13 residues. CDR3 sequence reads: CASSMTANTEAFF. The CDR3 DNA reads TGTGCCAGTAGTATGACAGCGAACACTGAAGCTTTCTTT.

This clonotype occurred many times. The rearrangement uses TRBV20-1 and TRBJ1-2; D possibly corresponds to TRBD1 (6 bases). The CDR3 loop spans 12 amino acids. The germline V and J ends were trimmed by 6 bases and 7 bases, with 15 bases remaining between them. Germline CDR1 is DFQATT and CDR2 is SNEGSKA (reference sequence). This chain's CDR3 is CSAFQGSPGYTF. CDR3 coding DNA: TGCAGTGCCTTTCAGGGGTCCCCTGGCTACACCTTC.

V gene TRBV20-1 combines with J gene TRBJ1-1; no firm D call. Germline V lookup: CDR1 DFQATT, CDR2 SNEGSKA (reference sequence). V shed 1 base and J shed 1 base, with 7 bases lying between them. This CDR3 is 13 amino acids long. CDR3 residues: CSARARWNTEAFF. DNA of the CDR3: TGCAGTGCTAGAGCTCGGTGGAACACTGAAGCTTTCTTT.

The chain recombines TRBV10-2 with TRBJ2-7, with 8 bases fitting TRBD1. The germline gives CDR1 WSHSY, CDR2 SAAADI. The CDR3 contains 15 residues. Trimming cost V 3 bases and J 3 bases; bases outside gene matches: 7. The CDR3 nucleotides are TGCGCCAGCAGTGAAATGGCAGGGGGCGGCTACGAGCAGTACTTC. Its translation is CASSEMAGGGYEQYF.

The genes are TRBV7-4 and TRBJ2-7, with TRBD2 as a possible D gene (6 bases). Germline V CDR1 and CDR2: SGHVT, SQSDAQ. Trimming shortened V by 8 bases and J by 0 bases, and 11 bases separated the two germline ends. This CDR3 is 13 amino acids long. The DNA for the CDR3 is TGTGCCAGCTCCGGGGGAGCCTCCTACGAGCAGTACTTC. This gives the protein CASSGGASYEQYF.